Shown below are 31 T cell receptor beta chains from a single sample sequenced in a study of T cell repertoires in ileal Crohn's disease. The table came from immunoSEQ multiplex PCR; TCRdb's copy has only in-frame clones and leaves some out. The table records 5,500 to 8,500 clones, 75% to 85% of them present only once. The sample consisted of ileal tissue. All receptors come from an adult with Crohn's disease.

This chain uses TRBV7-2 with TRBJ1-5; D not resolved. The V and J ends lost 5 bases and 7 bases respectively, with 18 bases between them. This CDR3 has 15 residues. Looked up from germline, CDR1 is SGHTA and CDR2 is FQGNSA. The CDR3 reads CASSPRVGSGQPQHF. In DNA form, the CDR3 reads TGTGCCAGCAGCCCCCGGGTTGGATCTGGACAGCCCCAGCATTTT.

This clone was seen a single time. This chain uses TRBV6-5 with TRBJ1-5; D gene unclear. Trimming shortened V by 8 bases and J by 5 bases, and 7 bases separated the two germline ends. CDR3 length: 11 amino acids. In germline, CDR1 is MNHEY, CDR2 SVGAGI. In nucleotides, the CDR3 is TGTGCCAGCGGGCGCTATCAGCCCCAGCATTTT. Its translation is CASGRYQPQHF.

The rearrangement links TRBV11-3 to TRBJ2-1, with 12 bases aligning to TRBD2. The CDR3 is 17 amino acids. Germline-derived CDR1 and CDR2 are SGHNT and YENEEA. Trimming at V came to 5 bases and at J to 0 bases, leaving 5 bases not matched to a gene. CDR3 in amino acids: CASSHGLAGSSYNEQFF. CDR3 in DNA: TGTGCCAGCAGCCATGGACTAGCGGGGTCCTCCTACAATGAGCAGTTCTTC.

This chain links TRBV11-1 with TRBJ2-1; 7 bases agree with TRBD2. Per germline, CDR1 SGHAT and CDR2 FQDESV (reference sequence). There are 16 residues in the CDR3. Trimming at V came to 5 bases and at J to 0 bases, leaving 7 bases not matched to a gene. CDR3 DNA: TGTGCCAGCAGCGCCAGACTAGCCCGCTCCTACAATGAGCAGTTCTTC. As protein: CASSARLARSYNEQFF.

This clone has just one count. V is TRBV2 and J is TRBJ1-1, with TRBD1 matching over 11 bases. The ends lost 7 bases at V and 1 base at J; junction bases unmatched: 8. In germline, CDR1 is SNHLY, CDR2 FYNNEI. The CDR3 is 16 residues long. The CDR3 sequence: CASNRGQGAGNTEAFF. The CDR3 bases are TGTGCCAGCAACCGAGGACAGGGGGCAGGGAACACTGAAGCTTTCTTT.

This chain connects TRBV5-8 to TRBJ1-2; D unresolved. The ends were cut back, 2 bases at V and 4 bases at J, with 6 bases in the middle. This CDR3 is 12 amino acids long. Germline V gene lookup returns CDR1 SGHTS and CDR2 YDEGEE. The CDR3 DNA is TGTGCCAGCAGCTTTAGATCCTATGGCTACACCTTC. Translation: CASSFRSYGYTF.

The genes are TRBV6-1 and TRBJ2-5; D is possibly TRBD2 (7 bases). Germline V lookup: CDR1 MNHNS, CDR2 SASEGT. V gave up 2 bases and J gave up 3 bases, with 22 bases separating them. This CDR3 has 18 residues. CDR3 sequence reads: CASSEFFFGGRLKETQYF. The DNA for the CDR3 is TGTGCCAGCAGTGAATTTTTTTTCGGGGGGCGATTGAAAGAGACCCAGTACTTC.

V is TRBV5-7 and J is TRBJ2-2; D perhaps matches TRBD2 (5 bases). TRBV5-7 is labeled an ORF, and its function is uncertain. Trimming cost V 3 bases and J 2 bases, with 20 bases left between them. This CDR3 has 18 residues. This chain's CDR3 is CASSWVGETLGNTGELFF. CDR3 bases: TGTGCCAGCAGCTGGGTCGGGGAGACTCTTGGAAACACCGGGGAGCTGTTTTTT.

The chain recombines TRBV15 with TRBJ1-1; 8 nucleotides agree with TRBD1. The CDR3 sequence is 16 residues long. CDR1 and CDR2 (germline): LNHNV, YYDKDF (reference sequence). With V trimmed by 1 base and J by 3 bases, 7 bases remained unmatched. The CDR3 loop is CATSRGLTGDDTEAFF. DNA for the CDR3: TGTGCCACCAGCAGAGGGTTGACAGGGGATGACACTGAAGCTTTCTTT.

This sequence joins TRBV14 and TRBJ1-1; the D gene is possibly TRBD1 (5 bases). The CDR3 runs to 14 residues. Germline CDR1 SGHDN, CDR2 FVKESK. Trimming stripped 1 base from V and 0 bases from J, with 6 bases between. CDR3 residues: CASSQAGMNTEAFF. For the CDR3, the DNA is TGTGCCAGCAGCCAAGCAGGGATGAACACTGAAGCTTTCTTT.

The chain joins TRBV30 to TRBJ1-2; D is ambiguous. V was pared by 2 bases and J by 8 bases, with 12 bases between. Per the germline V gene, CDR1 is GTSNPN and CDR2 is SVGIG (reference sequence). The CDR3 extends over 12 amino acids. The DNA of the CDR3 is TGTGCCTGGAGTTCAGGTTTTGGCGGCTACACCTTC. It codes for CAWSSGFGGYTF.

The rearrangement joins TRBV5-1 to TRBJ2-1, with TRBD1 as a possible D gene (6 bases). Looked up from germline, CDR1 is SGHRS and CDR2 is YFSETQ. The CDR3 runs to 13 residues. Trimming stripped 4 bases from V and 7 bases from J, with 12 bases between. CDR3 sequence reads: CASSPTGWNEQFF. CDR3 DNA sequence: TGCGCCAGCAGCCCCACAGGGTGGAATGAGCAGTTCTTC.

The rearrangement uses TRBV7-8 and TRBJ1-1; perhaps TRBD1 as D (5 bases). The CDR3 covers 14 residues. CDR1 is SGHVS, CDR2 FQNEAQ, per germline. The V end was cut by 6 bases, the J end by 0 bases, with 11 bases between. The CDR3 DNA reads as TGTGCCAGCAGATCAGGGATCATGAACACTGAAGCTTTCTTT. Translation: CASRSGIMNTEAFF. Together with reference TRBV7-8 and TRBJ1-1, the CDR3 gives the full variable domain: GAGVSQSPRYKVAKRGQDVALRCDPISGHVSLFWYQQALGQGPEFLTYFQNEAQLDKSGLPSDRFFAERPEGSVSTLKIQRTQQEDSAVYLCASRSGIMNTEAFFGQGTRLTVV.

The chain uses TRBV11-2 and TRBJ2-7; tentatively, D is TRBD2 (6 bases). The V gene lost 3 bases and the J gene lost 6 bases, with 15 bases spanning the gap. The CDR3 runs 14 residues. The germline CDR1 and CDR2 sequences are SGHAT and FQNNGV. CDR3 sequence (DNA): TGTGCCAGCAGCTTTTCGGGAGTGGGCCTCGAGCAGTACTTC. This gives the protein CASSFSGVGLEQYF. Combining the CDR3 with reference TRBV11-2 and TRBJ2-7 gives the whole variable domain EAGVAQSPRYKIIEKRQSVAFWCNPISGHATLYWYQQILGQGPKLLIQFQNNGVVDDSQLPKDRFSAERLKGVDSTLKIQPAKLEDSAVYLCASSFSGVGLEQYFGPGTRLTVT.

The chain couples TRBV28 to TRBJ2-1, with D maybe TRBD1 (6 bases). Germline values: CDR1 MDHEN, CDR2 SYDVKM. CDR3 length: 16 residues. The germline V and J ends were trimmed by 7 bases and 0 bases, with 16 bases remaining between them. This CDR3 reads CASIDGQRSSYNEQFF. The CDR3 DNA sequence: TGTGCCAGCATAGATGGACAGCGAAGCTCCTACAATGAGCAGTTCTTC.

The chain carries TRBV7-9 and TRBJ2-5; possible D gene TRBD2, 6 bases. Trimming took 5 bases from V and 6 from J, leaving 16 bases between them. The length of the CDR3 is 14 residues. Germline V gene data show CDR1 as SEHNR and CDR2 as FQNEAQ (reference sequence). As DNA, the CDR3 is TGTGCCAGCAGCCCCCGACCGGAGGGGAAGACCCAGTACTTC. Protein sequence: CASSPRPEGKTQYF.

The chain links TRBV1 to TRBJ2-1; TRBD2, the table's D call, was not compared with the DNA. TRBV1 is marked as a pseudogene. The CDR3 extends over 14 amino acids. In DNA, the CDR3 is TGCACCAGCAGCCAGGCCCGGGATAACAATGAGCAGTTCTTC. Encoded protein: CTSSQARDNNEQFF.

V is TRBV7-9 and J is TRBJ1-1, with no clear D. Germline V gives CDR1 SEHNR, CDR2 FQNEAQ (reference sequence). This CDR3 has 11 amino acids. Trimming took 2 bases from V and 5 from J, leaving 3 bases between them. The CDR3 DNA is TGTGCCAGCAGCTTACAAACTGAAGCTTTCTTT. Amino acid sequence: CASSLQTEAFF.

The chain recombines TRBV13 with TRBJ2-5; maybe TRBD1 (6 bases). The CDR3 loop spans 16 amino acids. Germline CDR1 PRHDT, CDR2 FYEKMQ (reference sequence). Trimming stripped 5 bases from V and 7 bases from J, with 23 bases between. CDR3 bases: TGTGCCAGCAGCCAGGGGTCCGCTGGGGCGGGTAGGACCCAGTACTTC. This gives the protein CASSQGSAGAGRTQYF.

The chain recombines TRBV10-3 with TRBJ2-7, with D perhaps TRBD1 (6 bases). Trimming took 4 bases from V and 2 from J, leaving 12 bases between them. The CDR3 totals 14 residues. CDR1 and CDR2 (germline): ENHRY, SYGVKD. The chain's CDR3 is CAISGQDPPYEQYF. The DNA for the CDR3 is TGTGCCATCAGTGGACAGGATCCCCCCTACGAGCAGTACTTC.

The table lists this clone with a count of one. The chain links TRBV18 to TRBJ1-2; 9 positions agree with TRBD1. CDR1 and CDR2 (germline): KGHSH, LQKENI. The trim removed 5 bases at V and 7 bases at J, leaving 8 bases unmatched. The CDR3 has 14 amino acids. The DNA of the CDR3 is TGTGCCAGCTCATCCGGGACAGGGAAGGGTGGCTACACCTTC. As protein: CASSSGTGKGGYTF. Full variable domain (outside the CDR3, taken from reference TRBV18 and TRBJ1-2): NAGVMQNPRHLVRRRGQEARLRCSPMKGHSHVYWYRQLPEEGLKFMVYLQKENIIDESGMPKERFSAEFPKEGPSILRIQQVVRGDSAAYFCASSSGTGKGGYTFGSGTRLTVV.

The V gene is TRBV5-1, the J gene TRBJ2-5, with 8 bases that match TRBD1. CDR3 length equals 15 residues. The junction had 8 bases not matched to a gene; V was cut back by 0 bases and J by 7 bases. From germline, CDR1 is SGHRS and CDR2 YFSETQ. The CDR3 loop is CASSLGDRGSGTQYF. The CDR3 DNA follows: TGCGCCAGCAGCTTGGGAGACAGGGGAAGTGGGACCCAGTACTTC.

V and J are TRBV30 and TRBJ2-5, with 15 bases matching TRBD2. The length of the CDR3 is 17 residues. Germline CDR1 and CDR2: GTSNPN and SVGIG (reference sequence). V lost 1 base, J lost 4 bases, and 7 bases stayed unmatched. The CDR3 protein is CAWSAGLAGGPRETQYF. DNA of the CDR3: TGTGCCTGGAGTGCCGGACTAGCGGGAGGGCCCCGAGAGACCCAGTACTTC.

CDR3 bases: TGTGCCAGCTCACCTAGGGGGACGGTAAACACTGAAGCTTTCTTT. Encoded protein: CASSPRGTVNTEAFF. The chain joins TRBV18 to TRBJ1-1; weak D call: TRBD1 (6 bases). CDR1 and CDR2 from the germline V gene are KGHSH and LQKENI. V was pared by 3 bases and J by 2 bases, with 13 bases between. The CDR3 length is 15 residues.

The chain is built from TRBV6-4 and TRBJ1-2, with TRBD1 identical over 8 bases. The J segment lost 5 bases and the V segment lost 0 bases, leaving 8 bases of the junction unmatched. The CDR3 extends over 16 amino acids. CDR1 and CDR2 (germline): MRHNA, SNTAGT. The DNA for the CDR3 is TGTGCCAGCAGTGACTCCGAGACAGGGGTTCCTTATGGCTACACCTTC. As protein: CASSDSETGVPYGYTF.

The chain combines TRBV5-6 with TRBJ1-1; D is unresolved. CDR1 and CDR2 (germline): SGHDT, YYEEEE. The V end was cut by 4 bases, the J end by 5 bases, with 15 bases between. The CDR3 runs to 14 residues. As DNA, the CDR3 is TGTGCCAGCAGCGTAGCCGATACGTGGACTGAAGCTTTCTTT. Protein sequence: CASSVADTWTEAFF.

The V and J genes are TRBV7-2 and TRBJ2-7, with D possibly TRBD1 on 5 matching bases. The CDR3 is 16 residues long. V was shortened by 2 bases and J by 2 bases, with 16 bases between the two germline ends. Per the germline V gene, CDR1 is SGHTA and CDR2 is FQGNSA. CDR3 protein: CASSLFPRTKPYEQYF. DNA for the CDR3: TGTGCCAGCAGCTTATTTCCCCGGACAAAACCCTACGAGCAGTACTTC.

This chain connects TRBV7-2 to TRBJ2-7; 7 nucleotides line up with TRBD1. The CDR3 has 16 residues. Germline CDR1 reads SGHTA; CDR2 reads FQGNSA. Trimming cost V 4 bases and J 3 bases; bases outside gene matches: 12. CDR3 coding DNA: TGTGCCAGCAGCTACAATACGGTGACAGGGAACTACGAGCAGTACTTC. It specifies CASSYNTVTGNYEQYF.

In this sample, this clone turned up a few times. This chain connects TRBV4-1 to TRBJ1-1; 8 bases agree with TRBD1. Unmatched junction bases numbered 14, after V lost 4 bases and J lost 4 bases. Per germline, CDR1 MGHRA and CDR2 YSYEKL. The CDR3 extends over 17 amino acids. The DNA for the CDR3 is TGCGCCAGCAGCCGCGGTAAGGACCAGGGGGCGGGCACTGAAGCTTTCTTT. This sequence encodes CASSRGKDQGAGTEAFF.

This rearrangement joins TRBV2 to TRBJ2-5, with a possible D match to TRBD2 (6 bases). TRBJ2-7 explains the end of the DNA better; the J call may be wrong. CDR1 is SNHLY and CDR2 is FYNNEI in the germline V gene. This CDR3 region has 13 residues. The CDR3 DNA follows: TGTGCCAGCAATATCGGAGGGCCCTACGAGCAGTACTTC. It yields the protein CASNIGGPYEQYF.

The CDR3 DNA is TGTGCCAGCAGCTTGGGGGGGCGGCGTGGCTACACCTTC. Translated: CASSLGGRRGYTF. The chain couples TRBV5-4 to TRBJ1-2, with a possible D match to TRBD1 (6 bases). Germline loops: CDR1 SGHNT, CDR2 YYREEE (reference sequence). Trimming left V 0 bases short and J 7 bases short, with 10 bases between. The CDR3 sequence is 13 residues long. The full variable domain, with the rest looked up from reference TRBV5-4 and TRBJ1-2, is ETGVTQSPTHLIKTRGQQVTLRCSSQSGHNTVSWYQQALGQGPQFIFQYYREEENGRGNFPPRFSGLQFPNYSSELNVNALELDDSALYLCASSLGGRRGYTFGSGTRLTVV.